This T cell receptor (beta chain) is from a study of cytomegalovirus exposure and HLA in healthy donors. Points from the study as a whole: The study found most TCR sequences rare, yet found some public TCRs in many donors. Associated with cytomegalovirus, according to the listing, were some 180 TCR beta chains. The classifier reportedly diagnosed cytomegalovirus status with high specificity and sensitivity. According to a subsequent analysis, TCR clusters from the first cohort were inclined to appear together in the 100 to 150 validation repertoires.

Measured with immunoSEQ multiplex PCR; TCRdb has only the in-frame clones, and not every one. The data hold fewer than 250,000 clones, with about 87% observed a single time. Points on this clone: The antigen remains undetermined.

The CDR3 extends over 11 amino acids. The germline V gene has CDR1 LNHDA and CDR2 SQIVND (reference sequence). Trimming left V 7 bases short and J 1 base short, with 5 bases between. The gene calls are TRBV19 and TRBJ2-7; no clear D gene. The receptor was derived from a man between 18 and 35 years old in good health and CMV-seronegative. The sequenced sample was PBMCs. The CDR3 region is CASTLSYEQYF. The DNA of the CDR3 is TGTGCCAGTACCCTTTCCTACGAGCAGTACTTC.